This T cell receptor (beta chain) was identified during a study of T-cell reconstitution after alpha-beta-depleted transplantation in children. The study's findings and limits: There were reportedly several hundred expanded graft clones from which alpha-beta T cells came about two months after transplant. Fresh T-cell production supplied most of the T-cell counts and diversity seen one year after transplant. Some patients owed their high day-60 TCRbeta diversity to surviving recipient T cells and thymic progenitors.

This clonotype showed up many times. Its cognate antigen is unknown. Preparing the TCRbeta library involved the use of unique molecular identifiers. TCRdb fed the PCR reads into MiXCR, producing one record per CDR3 protein. The sample shows fewer than 150,000 distinct CDR3 sequences, 23% of them seen only once. V was clipped by 1 base and J by 7 bases; unmatched bases: 9. CDR1 and CDR2 (germline): WSHSY, SAAADI. This CDR3 is built from 16 residues. The V gene is TRBV10-2, the J gene TRBJ2-7; 11 nucleotides match TRBD1. The origin of this receptor is a male patient between 2 and 10 years old who had a stem cell transplant for chronic granulomatous disease, so the T cells may come from the graft donor. The sequencing used PBMCs, mostly from graft donor cells, collected 180 days after TCRalphabeta/CD19-depleted stem cell transplant. DNA for the CDR3: TGCGCCAGCAGTGAGTTGAAGGACAGGGGGCAGAGTGAGCAGTACTTC. Protein: CASSELKDRGQSEQYF.